A single sample gave rise to the 28 T cell receptor beta chains below, sequenced in a study of blood T cell repertoires in COVID-19. Produced via immunoSEQ multiplex PCR; TCRdb's table is partial and in-frame only. The table records about 240,000 clones, roughly 80% of them present only once. The sequencing input was peripheral blood. These receptors all stem from a woman aged 60 to 75 with active or convalescent COVID-19.

This clone was seen only once. The chain links TRBV14 to TRBJ1-1; perhaps TRBD1 as D (6 bases). Per the germline V gene, CDR1 is SGHDN and CDR2 is FVKESK. The CDR3 runs 15 residues. Between the trimmed V and J ends, which lost 2 bases and 4 bases, there was a span of 14 bases. This CDR3 reads CASSQTGRIGTEAFF. The CDR3 DNA follows: TGTGCCAGCAGCCAAACAGGGCGTATAGGCACTGAAGCTTTCTTT.

The V and J genes are TRBV10-3 and TRBJ2-1, with TRBD2 matching 13 bases. Germline lookup yields CDR1 ENHRY and CDR2 SYGVKD. With V trimmed by 10 bases and J by 6 bases, 6 bases remained unmatched. The CDR3 has 14 residues. Written as DNA, the CDR3 is TGTGCCACCCTGGGGACTAGCGGGGTCAATGAGCAGTTCTTC. It translates to CATLGTSGVNEQFF.

The V gene is TRBV19, the J gene TRBJ1-5; D remains unclear. The CDR3 contains 13 residues. Germline lookup yields CDR1 LNHDA and CDR2 SQIVND (reference sequence). V lost 3 bases and J 6 bases, leaving 9 bases between the germline ends. CDR3 region: CASSISSLQPQHF. In DNA form, the CDR3 reads TGTGCCAGTAGTATTAGTTCCCTTCAGCCCCAGCATTTT.

The J gene is TRBJ2-7, the V gene TRBV6-1, with 7 bases that match TRBD1. The V gene's germline CDR1 is MNHNS and CDR2 SASEGT. CDR3 length equals 15 residues. Unmatched junction bases numbered 8, after V lost 0 bases and J lost 6 bases. The CDR3 DNA reads TGTGCCAGCAGTGAAGCGCAGACAGGGTTGGGCGAGCAGTACGTC. It encodes CASSEAQTGLGEQYV.

The rearrangement links TRBV6-6 to TRBJ2-3; TRBD1 matches at 7 bases. The length of the CDR3 is 15 residues. The J segment lost 2 bases and the V segment lost 0 bases, leaving 2 bases of the junction unmatched. CDR1 is MNHNY and CDR2 is SVGAGI in the germline V gene (reference sequence). This CDR3 reads CASSYSGQDTDTQYF. CDR3 bases: TGTGCCAGCAGTTACTCAGGACAGGACACAGATACGCAGTATTTT.

The rearrangement links TRBV5-1 to TRBJ2-2; 7 bases are a match to TRBD1. V lost 4 bases and J lost 1; bases outside the gene matches: 4. This CDR3 contains 15 residues. The germline V gene encodes CDR1 SGHRS and CDR2 YFSETQ. This CDR3 reads CASSQGQRNTGELFF. As DNA, the CDR3 is TGCGCCAGCAGCCAGGGACAGCGGAACACCGGGGAGCTGTTTTTT. The entire variable domain, with the rest obtained from reference TRBV5-1 and TRBJ2-2, is as follows: KAGVTQTPRYLIKTRGQQVTLSCSPISGHRSVSWYQQTPGQGLQFLFEYFSETQRNKGNFPGRFSGRQFSNSRSEMNVSTLELGDSALYLCASSQGQRNTGELFFGEGSRLTVL.

This chain uses TRBV5-6 with TRBJ2-5; 7 bases are a match to TRBD1. The germline gives CDR1 SGHDT, CDR2 YYEEEE. V shed 2 bases and J 3 bases; nucleotides not matched to a gene: 7. The CDR3 consists of 15 residues. CDR3 DNA sequence: TGTGCCAGCAGCTTAGTGGACAGGCTTGAAGAGACCCAGTACTTC. This codes for CASSLVDRLEETQYF.

The CDR3 here is CASSLQGPHNQPQHF. The CDR3 DNA reads as TGTGCCAGCTCACTCCAGGGCCCCCACAATCAGCCCCAGCATTTT. V usage is TRBV18 and J usage is TRBJ1-5; weak D call: TRBD1 (5 bases). The germline V gene encodes CDR1 KGHSH and CDR2 LQKENI. This CDR3 is built from 15 residues. Trimming took off 4 bases at V and 3 bases at J, with 13 bases between the two ends.

CDR3: CASTLSTDTQYF. The CDR3, as DNA: TGTGCCAGCACCCTCAGCACAGATACGCAGTATTTT. V and J are TRBV6-5 and TRBJ2-3; D is unclear. Germline loops: CDR1 MNHEY, CDR2 SVGAGI. V lost 7 bases and J 0 bases, leaving 5 bases between the germline ends. This CDR3 is built from 12 residues.

The chain combines TRBV6-1 with TRBJ2-3; no firm D call. This CDR3 has 16 residues. Looked up from germline, CDR1 is MNHNS and CDR2 is SASEGT. The V gene lost 2 bases and the J gene lost 1 base, with 13 bases spanning the gap. The CDR3 reads CASSESLRPGTDTQYF. DNA of the CDR3: TGTGCCAGCAGTGAATCCCTGCGGCCCGGCACAGATACGCAGTATTTT.

This sequence joins TRBV11-2 and TRBJ2-2, with a weak D call TRBD1 (5 bases). The CDR3 extends over 14 amino acids. V lost 8 bases, J lost 5 bases, and 15 bases lay in between. Germline-derived CDR1 and CDR2 are SGHAT and FQNNGV. The CDR3 region is CASSQGGYTGELFF. The CDR3 nucleotides read TGTGCCAGCTCCCAGGGTGGTTATACCGGGGAGCTGTTTTTT.

The chain combines TRBV27 with TRBJ2-7; TRBD1 agrees at 10 bases. The V gene's germline CDR1 is MNHEY and CDR2 SMNVEV (reference sequence). The CDR3 runs 14 residues. Trimming took 6 bases from V and 6 from J; bases not matched to a gene: 8. In nucleotides, the CDR3 is TGTGCCAGCAGCCGTCCCGGGACAGGGGTCGAGCAGTACTTC. This encodes CASSRPGTGVEQYF.

In its sample, this clone was seen once. The genes are TRBV5-1 and TRBJ2-7, with 9 bases matching TRBD1. V dropped 4 bases and J dropped 0; count of bases not matched to a gene: 5. The CDR3 totals 15 residues. Germline V CDR1 and CDR2: SGHRS, YFSETQ. CDR3 amino acids: CASSEGQGYSYEQYF. CDR3 sequence (DNA): TGCGCCAGCAGCGAGGGACAGGGATACTCCTACGAGCAGTACTTC.

V gene TRBV3-1 (or the pseudogene TRBV3-2) combines with J gene TRBJ2-7, with TRBD2 identical over 9 bases. This CDR3 is built from 16 residues. V lost 2 bases, J lost 3 bases, and 8 bases stayed unmatched. Germline loops: CDR1 LGHDT, CDR2 YNNKEL (reference sequence). Here the CDR3 reads CASSQSSTSGNYEQYF. For the CDR3, the DNA is TGTGCCAGCAGCCAATCCTCGACTAGCGGTAACTACGAGCAGTACTTC.

This clone occurred a few times. The CDR3 sequence is CASSLRGGYTGELFF. The CDR3 bases are TGTGCCAGCAGCTTACGTGGGGGCTACACCGGGGAGCTGTTTTTT. The chain is built from TRBV11-2 and TRBJ2-2, with D maybe TRBD1 (6 bases). Between the trimmed V and J ends, which lost 2 bases and 3 bases, there was a span of 10 bases. Looked up from germline, CDR1 is SGHAT and CDR2 is FQNNGV. The CDR3 contains 15 residues.

V gene TRBV5-1 combines with J gene TRBJ1-1; D might be TRBD1 (5 bases). This CDR3 spans 15 amino acids. Germline CDR1 is SGHRS and CDR2 is YFSETQ. V was cut by 2 bases and J by 0 bases, with 11 bases left in between. The CDR3 is CASSFSGGVNTEAFF. In DNA form, the CDR3 reads TGCGCCAGCAGCTTTTCTGGAGGGGTGAACACTGAAGCTTTCTTT.

The chain couples TRBV7-2 to TRBJ2-3; TRBD2 might be the D (6 bases). Trimming removed 1 base at V and 3 bases at J, with 14 bases between. The CDR3 is 16 residues long. The germline gives CDR1 SGHTA, CDR2 FQGNSA. The chain's CDR3 is CASSLVPSVGTDTQYF. CDR3 in DNA: TGTGCCAGCAGCTTAGTGCCTAGCGTGGGTACAGATACGCAGTATTTT.

The J gene is TRBJ2-1, the V gene TRBV5-4; 9 nucleotides line up with TRBD1. V dropped 4 bases and J dropped 2; count of bases not matched to a gene: 4. The germline V gene encodes CDR1 SGHNT and CDR2 YYREEE (reference sequence). The CDR3 has 15 amino acids. The CDR3 reads CASSPGTGTYNEQFF. The CDR3 DNA follows: TGTGCCAGCAGCCCCGGGACAGGGACCTACAATGAGCAGTTCTTC.

This clone showed up just a few times. V usage is TRBV11-2 and J usage is TRBJ2-2, with a possible D match to TRBD1 (6 bases). The ends were cut back, 6 bases at V and 4 bases at J, with 12 bases in the middle. The CDR3 spans 14 residues. Germline lookup yields CDR1 SGHAT and CDR2 FQNNGV. CDR3 sequence (DNA): TGTGCCAGCAGGAATACAGGGACCACCGGGGAGCTGTTTTTT. Encoded protein: CASRNTGTTGELFF. The whole variable domain, filled in from reference TRBV11-2 and TRBJ2-2, reads EAGVAQSPRYKIIEKRQSVAFWCNPISGHATLYWYQQILGQGPKLLIQFQNNGVVDDSQLPKDRFSAERLKGVDSTLKIQPAKLEDSAVYLCASRNTGTTGELFFGEGSRLTVL.

The rearrangement joins TRBV9 to TRBJ2-1, with D possibly being TRBD1 (5 bases). The germline V gene encodes CDR1 SGDLS and CDR2 YYNGEE. The CDR3 length is 15 residues. Trimming pared 0 bases from V and 4 bases from J, leaving 11 bases between. CDR3 DNA sequence: TGTGCCAGCAGCGTAGGCCAGGGAAATTACAATGAGCAGTTCTTC. Its translation is CASSVGQGNYNEQFF.

This sequence joins TRBV7-2 and TRBJ2-7, with D unclear. V lost 5 bases and J lost 0, with 11 bases in between. In germline, CDR1 is SGHTA, CDR2 FQGNSA. The CDR3 length is 14 residues. DNA of the CDR3: TGTGCCAGCAGCCCCTTGGCTAGCTCCTACGAGCAGTACGTC. Protein: CASSPLASSYEQYV.

This clone appeared a single time. The rearrangement uses TRBV11-2 and TRBJ2-3, with D perhaps matching TRBD1 (6 bases). V lost 5 bases and J 0 bases, leaving 12 bases between the germline ends. The CDR3 consists of 15 residues. The germline V gene has CDR1 SGHAT and CDR2 FQNNGV. As DNA, the CDR3 is TGTGCCAGCAGCGCATCAGGGGCTAGCACAGATACGCAGTATTTT. This codes for CASSASGASTDTQYF.

The chain uses TRBV15 and TRBJ2-2; possibly TRBD2 for D (5 bases). V lost 5 bases to trimming and J lost 6 bases, with 13 bases between them. CDR1 and CDR2 (germline): LNHNV, YYDKDF (reference sequence). The CDR3 covers 14 residues. The CDR3 protein is CATSYARRSGELFF. The CDR3 region has the DNA TGTGCCACCAGCTATGCTAGGAGGTCCGGGGAGCTGTTTTTT.

The chain couples TRBV30 to TRBJ1-2; 12 bases agree with TRBD1. V shed 5 bases, J shed 7 bases, and the junction held 11 bases outside the gene matches. CDR3 length: 15 residues. CDR1 GTSNPN and CDR2 SVGIG come from the germline V gene (reference sequence). The CDR3 nucleotides are TGTGCCTGGGTCCGGGACAGGGGGCTAGGGGGTGGCTACACCTTC. As protein: CAWVRDRGLGGGYTF.

V usage is TRBV3-1 (or the pseudogene TRBV3-2) and J usage is TRBJ2-5, with 9 positions matching TRBD2. V trimming: 4 bases; J trimming: 5 bases; junction bases outside the gene matches: 5. CDR1 is LGHDT, CDR2 YNNKEL, per germline (reference sequence). CDR3 length equals 14 residues. The CDR3, as DNA: TGTGCCAGCAGCCGGGGACTAGCTAGGGAGACCCAGTACTTC. It yields the protein CASSRGLARETQYF.

V and J are TRBV9 and TRBJ2-3, with 11 bases aligning to TRBD2. The CDR3 sequence is 16 residues long. V gave up 3 bases and J gave up 4 bases; unmatched junction bases: 7. Germline V gene lookup returns CDR1 SGDLS and CDR2 YYNGEE. The chain's CDR3 is CASSAVTSGSADTQYF. Written as DNA, the CDR3 is TGTGCCAGCAGCGCCGTTACTAGCGGGAGTGCAGATACGCAGTATTTT.

V gene TRBV9 combines with J gene TRBJ2-7; 9 bases are shared with TRBD2. Germline CDR1 SGDLS, CDR2 YYNGEE. This CDR3 contains 14 residues. Germline trimming cut 2 bases from V and 6 bases from J; bases unmatched to any gene: 6. This chain's CDR3 is CASSVAGGVSEQYF. The CDR3 DNA reads as TGTGCCAGCAGCGTGGCGGGAGGGGTTAGCGAGCAGTACTTC.

The gene calls are TRBV4-1 and TRBJ2-2; D remains ambiguous. The germline CDR1 and CDR2 sequences are MGHRA and YSYEKL. This CDR3 comprises 14 residues. Trimming took 2 bases from V and 5 from J, leaving 9 bases between them. In DNA form, the CDR3 reads TGCGCCAGCAGCCAATTCCAGGTTACCGGGGAGCTGTTTTTT. Protein product: CASSQFQVTGELFF.